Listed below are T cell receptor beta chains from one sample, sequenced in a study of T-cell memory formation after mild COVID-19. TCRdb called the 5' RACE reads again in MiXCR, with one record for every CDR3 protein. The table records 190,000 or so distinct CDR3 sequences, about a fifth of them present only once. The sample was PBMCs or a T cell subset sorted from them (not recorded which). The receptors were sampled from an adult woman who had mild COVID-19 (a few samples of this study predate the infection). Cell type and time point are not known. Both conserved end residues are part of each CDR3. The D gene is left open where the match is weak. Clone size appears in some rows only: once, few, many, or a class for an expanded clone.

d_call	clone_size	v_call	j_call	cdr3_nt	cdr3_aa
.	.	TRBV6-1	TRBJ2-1	TGTGCCAGCAGTGGATACCACGGGGGCTCCTACAATGAGCAGTTCTTC	CASSGYHGGSYNEQFF
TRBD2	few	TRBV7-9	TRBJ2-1	TGTGCCAGCAGCCCGGGAGGGGACTACTTCCCCTCCTACAATGAGCAGTTCTTC	CASSPGGDYFPSYNEQFF
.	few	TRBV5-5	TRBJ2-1	TGTGCCAGCAGCTTGGCGACTAAGGGGGAGCAGTTCTTC	CASSLATKGEQFF
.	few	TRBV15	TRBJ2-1	TGTGCCACCAGCAGAGATCGGGGAGCGGGCCTCGGCGATGAGCAGTTCTTC	CATSRDRGAGLGDEQFF
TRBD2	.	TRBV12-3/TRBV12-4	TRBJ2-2	TGTGCCAGCAGTTCCCGCGACAAGGGACTAGCGGGGAACACCGGGGAGCTGTTTTTT	CASSSRDKGLAGNTGELFF
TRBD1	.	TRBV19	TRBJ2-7	TGTGCCAGTAGTATCACGCGGACAGGGTACGAGCAGTACTTC	CASSITRTGYEQYF
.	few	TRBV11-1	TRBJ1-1	TGTGCCAGCAGCCCAACCCTTTTGGAAGGGGGTAATGAAGCTTTCTTT	CASSPTLLEGGNEAFF
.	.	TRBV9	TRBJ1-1	TGTGCCAGCAGTCCTTATACAGGTTTGAACACTGAAGCTTTCTTT	CASSPYTGLNTEAFF
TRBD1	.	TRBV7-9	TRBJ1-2	TGTGCCAGCACCCGGACAGGCTTAATCTATGGCTACACCTTC	CASTRTGLIYGYTF
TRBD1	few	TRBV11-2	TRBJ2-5	TGTGCCAGCAGCCCGACAGGGGATGCGGCCCAGTACTTC	CASSPTGDAAQYF
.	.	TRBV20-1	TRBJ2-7	TGCAGTGCTCAAGGCCCGGGAAGTATCTACGAGCAGTACTTC	CSAQGPGSIYEQYF
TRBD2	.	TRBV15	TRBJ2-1	TGTGCCACCATGCCTAGCGGGAGACCCTACAATGAGCAGTTCTTC	CATMPSGRPYNEQFF
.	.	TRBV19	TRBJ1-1	TGTGCCAGTAGCCAGGGTGGGAGGACTGAAGCTTTCTTT	CASSQGGRTEAFF
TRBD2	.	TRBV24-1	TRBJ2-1	TGTGCCACCGGGGCTGGGCTAGCGGGGAACAATGAGCAGTTCTTC	CATGAGLAGNNEQFF
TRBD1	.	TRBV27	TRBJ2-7	TGTGCCAGCAGTTTACGGGACAGGGGGCATGAGCAGTACTTC	CASSLRDRGHEQYF
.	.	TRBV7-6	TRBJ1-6	TGTGCCAGCAGCTTAGCGCGGGATTCACCCCTCCACTTT	CASSLARDSPLHF
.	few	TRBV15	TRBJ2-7	TGTGCCACCAGCAGAGTGTTGGGCAGGGGAAACGAGCAGTACTTC	CATSRVLGRGNEQYF
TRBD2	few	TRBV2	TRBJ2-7	TGTGCCAGCGCCACGACTAGCGGGATAATCTACGAGCAGTACTTC	CASATTSGIIYEQYF
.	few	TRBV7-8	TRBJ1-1	TGTGCCAGCAGCTTCGTTCCTCCCGGGATGAACACTGAAGCTTTCTTT	CASSFVPPGMNTEAFF